Presented here are 17 T cell receptor beta chains from one specimen sequenced in a study of CD8 T cells in ankylosing spondylitis. For these receptors, no antigen is known. General study points: In ankylosing spondylitis blood, a motif of roughly eight highly homologous TCR beta variants appeared characteristic.

TCRdb re-analysed the 5' RACE reads in MiXCR, keeping a single row per CDR3 protein. The repertoire has under 450,000 distinct CDR3 sequences, approximately 17% of them found once; the top ten carry approximately 0.97%. The sample was blood, either unsorted or a sorted T cell fraction (not recorded which). Source of these receptors: a male donor with ankylosing spondylitis.

This clonotype was recorded a few times. The chain joins TRBV6-2 or TRBV6-3 to TRBJ2-1; 13 bases agree with TRBD2. CDR3 size: 20 residues. CDR1 is MNHEY, CDR2 SVGEGT, per germline. The ends lost 6 bases at V and 0 bases at J; junction bases unmatched: 14. This CDR3 reads CASSQPGLAGFSISYNEQFF. The CDR3 DNA sequence: TGTGCCAGCAGCCAGCCGGGACTAGCGGGATTTTCTATCTCCTACAATGAGCAGTTCTTC.

This clonotype has a handful of counts. CDR3 sequence reads: CASSSIQSLSRGHGYTF. In DNA form, the CDR3 reads TGTGCCAGCAGCTCCATACAGAGCCTCTCAAGGGGGCATGGCTACACCTTC. The chain uses TRBV7-9 and TRBJ1-2; TRBD1 matches 7 bases. This CDR3 spans 17 amino acids. From germline, CDR1 is SEHNR and CDR2 FQNEAQ (reference sequence). V was clipped by 4 bases and J by 6 bases; unmatched bases: 17.

This clonotype turned up a few times. This chain joins TRBV6-1 and TRBJ1-1; 7 nucleotides align to TRBD1. The V and J ends lost 4 bases and 1 base, in that order; junction bases with no gene match: 9. Germline V gene data show CDR1 as MNHNS and CDR2 as SASEGT. CDR3 length equals 16 residues. The CDR3 sequence: CASSAKQGNRNTEAFF. The CDR3 nucleotides read TGTGCCAGCAGTGCGAAACAGGGGAATCGGAACACTGAAGCTTTCTTT.

The chain couples TRBV30 to TRBJ1-5; 10 nucleotides match TRBD1. Trimming cost V 3 bases and J 4 bases; bases outside gene matches: 6. This CDR3 is built from 15 residues. Germline V gene sequence: CDR1 GTSNPN, CDR2 SVGIG (reference sequence). The CDR3 protein is CAWRPGQGGNQPQHF. CDR3 coding DNA: TGTGCCTGGAGGCCCGGACAGGGGGGGAATCAGCCCCAGCATTTT.

The table lists this clonotype with a few counts. This chain uses TRBV3-1 with TRBJ2-2, with D possibly being TRBD1 (6 bases). Per germline, CDR1 LGHDT and CDR2 YNNKEL (reference sequence). Trimming removed 1 base from V and 5 bases from J, with 17 bases in between. This CDR3 contains 17 residues. The CDR3 bases are TGTGCCAGCAGCCAAGCCTATCGGACAGCCAAAACCGGGGAGCTGTTTTTT. Its translation is CASSQAYRTAKTGELFF.

This chain links TRBV6-1 with TRBJ1-1; D is unclear. The CDR3 runs 15 residues. The V and J ends lost 2 bases and 8 bases respectively, with 18 bases between them. The germline V gene encodes CDR1 MNHNS and CDR2 SASEGT. The CDR3 DNA reads as TGTGCCAGCAGTGAAAAAGCCCTGAGGTCGTCGGAAGCTTTCTTT. Amino acids: CASSEKALRSSEAFF.

In this sample, this clonotype turned up many times. This chain links TRBV24-1 with TRBJ2-3; 7 bases fit TRBD1. Trimming removed 3 bases from V and 3 bases from J; junction bases left unmatched: 5. The CDR3 totals 15 residues. Germline lookup yields CDR1 KGHDR and CDR2 SFDVKD. The CDR3 loop is CATSDPKGQTDTQYF. The CDR3 region has the DNA TGTGCCACCAGTGATCCCAAGGGACAGACAGATACGCAGTATTTT.

This clonotype was seen once. The chain is built from TRBV7-3 and TRBJ1-2; D uncertain. Looked up from germline, CDR1 is SGHTA and CDR2 is FQGTGA. V was cut by 5 bases and J by 10 bases, with 14 bases left in between. The CDR3 covers 12 residues. In DNA, the CDR3 is TGTGCCAGCAGCCGGCCGGACGGGCCCTACACCTTC. It encodes CASSRPDGPYTF.

The rearrangement links TRBV5-1 to TRBJ1-4, with no clear D. V lost 4 bases, J lost 2 bases, and 12 bases lay in between. CDR1 SGHRS and CDR2 YFSETQ come from the germline V gene. This CDR3 has 15 amino acids. The CDR3 coding sequence is TGCGCCAGCAGCCCGTTCTACAACACTAATGAAAAACTGTTTTTT. It codes for CASSPFYNTNEKLFF.

The gene calls are TRBV20-1 and TRBJ2-1; D is unresolved. From germline, CDR1 is DFQATT and CDR2 SNEGSKA (reference sequence). Trimming removed 6 bases from V and 2 bases from J, with 14 bases in between. The CDR3 runs 14 residues. Here the CDR3 reads CSAKDPTTYNEQFF. The DNA of the CDR3 is TGCAGTGCCAAGGACCCTACGACCTACAATGAGCAGTTCTTC.

This clonotype came up a few times. This rearrangement joins TRBV28 to TRBJ1-5, with D possibly TRBD1 on 5 matching bases. CDR1 is MDHEN and CDR2 is SYDVKM in the germline V gene. This CDR3 has 15 residues. Trimming took 1 base from V and 6 from J, leaving 13 bases between them. The chain's CDR3 is CASSLLAAGPQPQHF. CDR3 nucleotides: TGTGCCAGCAGTTTATTGGCAGCAGGGCCTCAGCCCCAGCATTTT.

The chain combines TRBV18 with TRBJ2-1; TRBD1 aligns across 8 bases. With V trimmed by 6 bases and J by 1 base, 5 bases remained unmatched. The CDR3 spans 15 residues. Germline V gene data show CDR1 as KGHSH and CDR2 as LQKENI. The CDR3 loop is CASSQTGGSYNEQFF. The DNA of the CDR3 is TGTGCCAGCTCCCAAACAGGGGGGTCCTACAATGAGCAGTTCTTC. Based on the CDR3 plus reference TRBV18 and TRBJ2-1, the full variable domain is NAGVMQNPRHLVRRRGQEARLRCSPMKGHSHVYWYRQLPEEGLKFMVYLQKENIIDESGMPKERFSAEFPKEGPSILRIQQVVRGDSAAYFCASSQTGGSYNEQFFGPGTRLTVL.

This clonotype was observed a few times. This sequence joins TRBV5-5 and TRBJ2-1, with D possibly being TRBD2 (5 bases). Trimming removed 1 base at V and 0 bases at J, with 17 bases between. The CDR3 extends over 18 amino acids. CDR1 and CDR2 from the germline V gene are SGHKS and YYEKEE (reference sequence). CDR3 DNA: TGTGCCAGCAGCTTGACACCCCCCGGGGTAGGCTCCTACAATGAGCAGTTCTTC. Translation gives CASSLTPPGVGSYNEQFF.

The rearrangement uses TRBV20-1 and TRBJ2-3, with D possibly TRBD1 on 6 matching bases. V was trimmed by 1 base and J by 0 bases, leaving 11 bases between them. The CDR3 is made up of 15 amino acids. CDR1 DFQATT and CDR2 SNEGSKA come from the germline V gene (reference sequence). The DNA for the CDR3 is TGCAGTGCTAGAGGGGGCCAGGGGAGCACAGATACGCAGTATTTT. Translation: CSARGGQGSTDTQYF.

The chain joins TRBV27 to TRBJ2-7; possible D gene TRBD2, 6 bases. Germline V gives CDR1 MNHEY, CDR2 SMNVEV (reference sequence). This CDR3 contains 15 residues. Trimming removed 8 bases from V and 3 bases from J, with 20 bases in between. CDR3: CASRRFWGESYEQYF. The CDR3, as DNA: TGTGCCAGCCGTAGATTCTGGGGGGAAAGCTACGAGCAGTACTTC.

CDR3 bases: TGTGCCAGCTCACCCTCTGGACAGGGTCGCACTGAAGCTTTCTTT. It encodes CASSPSGQGRTEAFF. This chain joins TRBV18 and TRBJ1-1, with 8 bases identical to TRBD1. The germline V gene encodes CDR1 KGHSH and CDR2 LQKENI. V trimming: 3 bases; J trimming: 4 bases; junction bases outside the gene matches: 7. This CDR3 spans 15 amino acids.

The chain uses TRBV20-1 and TRBJ2-5, with 8 nucleotides matching TRBD1. CDR1 and CDR2 (germline): DFQATT, SNEGSKA (reference sequence). V dropped 2 bases and J dropped 10; count of bases not matched to a gene: 6. CDR3 length: 12 amino acids. Written as DNA, the CDR3 is TGCAGTGCTAGAAAAAAAGGGACAGGCCAGTACTTC. This encodes CSARKKGTGQYF.